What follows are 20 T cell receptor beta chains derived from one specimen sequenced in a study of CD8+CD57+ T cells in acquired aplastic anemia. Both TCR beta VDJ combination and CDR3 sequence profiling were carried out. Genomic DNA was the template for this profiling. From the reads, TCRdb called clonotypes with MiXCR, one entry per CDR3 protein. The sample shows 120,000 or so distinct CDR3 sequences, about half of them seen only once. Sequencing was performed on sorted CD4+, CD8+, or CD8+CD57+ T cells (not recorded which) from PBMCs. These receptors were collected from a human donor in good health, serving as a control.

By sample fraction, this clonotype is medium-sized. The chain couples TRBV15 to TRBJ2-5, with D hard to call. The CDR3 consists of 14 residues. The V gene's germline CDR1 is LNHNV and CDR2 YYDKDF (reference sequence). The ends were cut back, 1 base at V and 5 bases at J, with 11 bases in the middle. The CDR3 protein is CATSRVRRMETQYF. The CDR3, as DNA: TGTGCCACCAGCAGAGTTAGAAGAATGGAGACCCAGTACTTC.

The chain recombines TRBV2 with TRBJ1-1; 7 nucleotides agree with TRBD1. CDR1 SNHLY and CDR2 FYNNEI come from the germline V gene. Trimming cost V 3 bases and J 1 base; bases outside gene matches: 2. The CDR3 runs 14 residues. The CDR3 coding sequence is TGTGCCAGCAGTGAGTACAGGGGGAACACTGAAGCTTTCTTT. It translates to CASSEYRGNTEAFF.

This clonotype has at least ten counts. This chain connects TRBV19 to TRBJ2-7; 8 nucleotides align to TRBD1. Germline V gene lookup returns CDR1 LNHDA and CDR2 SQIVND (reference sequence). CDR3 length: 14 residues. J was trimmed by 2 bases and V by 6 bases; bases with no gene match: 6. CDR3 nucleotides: TGTGCCAGTAGACGGACGACAGGGGCCTACGAGCAGTACTTC. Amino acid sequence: CASRRTTGAYEQYF.

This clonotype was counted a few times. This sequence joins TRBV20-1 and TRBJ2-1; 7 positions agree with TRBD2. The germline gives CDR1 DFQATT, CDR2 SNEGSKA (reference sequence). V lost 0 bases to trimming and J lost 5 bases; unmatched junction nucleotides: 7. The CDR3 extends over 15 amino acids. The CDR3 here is CSARDLAGDHNEQFF. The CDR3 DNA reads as TGCAGTGCTAGAGATCTGGCGGGGGATCACAATGAGCAGTTCTTC.

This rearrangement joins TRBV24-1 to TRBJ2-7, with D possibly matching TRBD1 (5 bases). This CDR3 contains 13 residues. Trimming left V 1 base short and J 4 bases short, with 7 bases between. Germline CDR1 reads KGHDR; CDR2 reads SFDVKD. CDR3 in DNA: TGTGCCACCAGTGATTTCACAGGTTACGAGCAGTACTTC. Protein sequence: CATSDFTGYEQYF.

The CDR3 sequence is CASSYSGTSGGASGNEQFF. Written as DNA, the CDR3 is TGTGCCAGCAGTTACTCCGGGACTAGCGGGGGGGCATCTGGGAATGAGCAGTTCTTC. V usage is TRBV6-2 or TRBV6-3 and J usage is TRBJ2-1, with 16 positions matching TRBD2. CDR1 MNHEY and CDR2 SVGEGT come from the germline V gene. With V trimmed by 0 bases and J by 7 bases, 9 bases remained unmatched. The length of the CDR3 is 19 residues.

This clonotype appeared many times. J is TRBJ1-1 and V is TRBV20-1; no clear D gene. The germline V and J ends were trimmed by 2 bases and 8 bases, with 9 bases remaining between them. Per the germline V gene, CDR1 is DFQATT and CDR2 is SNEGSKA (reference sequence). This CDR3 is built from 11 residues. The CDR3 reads CSARSVGEAFF. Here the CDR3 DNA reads TGCAGTGCTAGAAGCGTAGGGGAAGCTTTCTTT.

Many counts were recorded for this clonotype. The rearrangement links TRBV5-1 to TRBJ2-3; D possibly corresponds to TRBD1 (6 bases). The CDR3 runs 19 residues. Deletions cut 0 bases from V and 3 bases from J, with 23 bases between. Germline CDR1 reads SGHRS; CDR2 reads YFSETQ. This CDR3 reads CASSLGSFTGIGGTDTQYF. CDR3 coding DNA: TGCGCCAGCAGCTTGGGCTCGTTTACAGGGATCGGCGGTACAGATACGCAGTATTTT. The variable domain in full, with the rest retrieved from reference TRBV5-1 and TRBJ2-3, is KAGVTQTPRYLIKTRGQQVTLSCSPISGHRSVSWYQQTPGQGLQFLFEYFSETQRNKGNFPGRFSGRQFSNSRSEMNVSTLELGDSALYLCASSLGSFTGIGGTDTQYFGPGTRLTVL.

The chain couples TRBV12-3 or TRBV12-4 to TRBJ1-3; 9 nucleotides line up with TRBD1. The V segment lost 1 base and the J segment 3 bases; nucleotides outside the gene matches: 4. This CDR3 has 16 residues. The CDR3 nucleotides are TGTGCCAGCAGTTTAGAGACAGGGGGACGTGGAAACACCATATATTTT. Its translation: CASSLETGGRGNTIYF.

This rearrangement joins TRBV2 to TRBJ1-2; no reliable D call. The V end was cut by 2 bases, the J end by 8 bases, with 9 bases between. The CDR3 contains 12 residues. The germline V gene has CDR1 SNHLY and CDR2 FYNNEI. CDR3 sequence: CASSENIRGYTF. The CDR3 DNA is TGTGCCAGCAGTGAAAATATTAGGGGCTACACCTTC. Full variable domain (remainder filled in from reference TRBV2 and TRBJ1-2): EPEVTQTPSHQVTQMGQEVILRCVPISNHLYFYWYRQILGQKVEFLVSFYNNEISEKSEIFDDQFSVERPDGSNFTLKIRSTKLEDSAMYFCASSENIRGYTFGSGTRLTVV.

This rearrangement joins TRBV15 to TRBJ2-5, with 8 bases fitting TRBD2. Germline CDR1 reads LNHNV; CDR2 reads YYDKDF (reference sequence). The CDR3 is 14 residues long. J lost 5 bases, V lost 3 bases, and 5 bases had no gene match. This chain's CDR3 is CATSRDRTSETQYF. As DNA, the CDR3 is TGTGCCACCAGCAGGGATCGGACTAGCGAGACCCAGTACTTC.

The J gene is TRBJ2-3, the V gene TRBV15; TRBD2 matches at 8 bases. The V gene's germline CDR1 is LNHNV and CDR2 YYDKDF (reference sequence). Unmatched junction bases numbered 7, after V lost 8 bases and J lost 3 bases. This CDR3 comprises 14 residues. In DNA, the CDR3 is TGTGCCACCGGGGGCGGGGGGAAGACAGATACGCAGTATTTT. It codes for CATGGGGKTDTQYF.

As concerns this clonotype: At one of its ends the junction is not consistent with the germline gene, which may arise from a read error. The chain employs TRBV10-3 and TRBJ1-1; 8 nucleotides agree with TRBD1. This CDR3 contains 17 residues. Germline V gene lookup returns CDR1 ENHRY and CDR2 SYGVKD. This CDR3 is CAISEHQGWDRNTEALF. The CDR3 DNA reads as TGTGCCATCAGTGAGCACCAGGGCTGGGACAGGAACACTGAAGCTCTCTTT.

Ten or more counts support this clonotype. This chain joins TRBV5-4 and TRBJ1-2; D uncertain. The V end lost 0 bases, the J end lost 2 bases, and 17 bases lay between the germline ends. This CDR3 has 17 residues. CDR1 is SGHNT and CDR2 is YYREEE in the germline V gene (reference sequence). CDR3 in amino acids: CASSLAVGYGRNYGYTF. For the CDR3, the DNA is TGTGCCAGCAGCTTGGCAGTGGGGTACGGCAGAAACTATGGCTACACCTTC.

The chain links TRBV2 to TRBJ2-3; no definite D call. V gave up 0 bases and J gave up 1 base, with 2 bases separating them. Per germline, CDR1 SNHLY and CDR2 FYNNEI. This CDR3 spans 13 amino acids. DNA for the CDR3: TGTGCCAGCAGTGAAGCAGGCACAGATACGCAGTATTTT. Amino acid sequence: CASSEAGTDTQYF.

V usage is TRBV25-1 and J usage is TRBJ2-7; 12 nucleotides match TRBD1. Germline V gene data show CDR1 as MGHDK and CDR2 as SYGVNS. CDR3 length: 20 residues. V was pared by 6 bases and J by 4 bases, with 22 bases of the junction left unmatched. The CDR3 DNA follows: TGTGCCAGCAGCCCCGGGACAGGGGGCCAAGCACTGAGGTGGTGGTACGAGCAGTACTTC. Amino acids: CASSPGTGGQALRWWYEQYF.

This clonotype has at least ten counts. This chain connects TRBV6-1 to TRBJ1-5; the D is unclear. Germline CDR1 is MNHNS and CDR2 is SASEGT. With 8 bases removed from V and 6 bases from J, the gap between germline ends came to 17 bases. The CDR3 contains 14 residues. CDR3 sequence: CASSGDNLFQPQHF. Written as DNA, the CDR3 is TGTGCCAGCTCGGGAGACAATCTGTTTCAGCCCCAGCATTTT.

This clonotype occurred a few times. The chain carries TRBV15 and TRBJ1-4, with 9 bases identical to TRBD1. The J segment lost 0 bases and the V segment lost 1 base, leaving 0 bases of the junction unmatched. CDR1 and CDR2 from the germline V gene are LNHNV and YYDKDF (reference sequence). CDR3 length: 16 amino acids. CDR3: CATSRGDRATNEKLFF. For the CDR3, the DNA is TGTGCCACCAGCAGAGGGGACAGGGCAACTAATGAAAAACTGTTTTTT.

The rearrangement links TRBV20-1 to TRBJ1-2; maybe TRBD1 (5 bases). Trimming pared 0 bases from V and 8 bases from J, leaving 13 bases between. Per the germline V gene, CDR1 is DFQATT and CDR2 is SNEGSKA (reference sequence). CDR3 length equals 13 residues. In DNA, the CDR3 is TGCAGTGCTAGAGATGCCAGGGTAGGCGGCTACACCTTC. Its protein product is CSARDARVGGYTF.

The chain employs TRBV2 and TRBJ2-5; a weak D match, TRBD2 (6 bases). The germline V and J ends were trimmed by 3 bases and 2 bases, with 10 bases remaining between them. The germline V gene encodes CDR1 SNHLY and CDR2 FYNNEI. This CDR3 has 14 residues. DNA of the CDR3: TGTGCCAGCAGTGATCGGGCGGGGCAAGAGACCCAGTACTTC. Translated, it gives CASSDRAGQETQYF.